These 27 T cell receptor beta chains originate from one sample sequenced in a study of blood T cell repertoires in COVID-19. Profiling relied on immunoSEQ multiplex PCR, and the TCRdb table lists in-frame clones only, not all of them. The sample lists around 300,000 clones, 75% to 90% occurring once. The sample comprised PBMCs or T cells enriched from blood (not recorded which). The source is a man under 40 who had recovered from COVID-19.

The chain uses TRBV28 and TRBJ2-7, with D maybe TRBD1 (6 bases). V dropped 0 bases and J dropped 4 bases, with 13 bases sitting between them. Germline loops: CDR1 MDHEN, CDR2 SYDVKM. This CDR3 spans 15 amino acids. DNA of the CDR3: TGTGCCAGCAGTTTATGGGCAGGGGCCAAGTACGAGCAGTACTTC. Residues: CASSLWAGAKYEQYF.

This rearrangement joins TRBV9 to TRBJ2-3; D is uncertain. This CDR3 has 15 residues. Per germline, CDR1 SGDLS and CDR2 YYNGEE. The V and J ends lost 0 bases and 4 bases respectively, with 12 bases between them. The CDR3 here is CASSVEQATADTQYF. In nucleotides, the CDR3 is TGTGCCAGCAGCGTAGAACAAGCGACGGCAGATACGCAGTATTTT.

For this clone: At the DNA level, this CDR3 is encoded by other sequences in the same sample as well. The J gene is TRBJ1-1, the V gene TRBV30; perhaps TRBD1 as D (6 bases). Germline CDR1 and CDR2: GTSNPN and SVGIG (reference sequence). This CDR3 is 13 amino acids long. The V and J ends lost 1 base and 0 bases respectively, with 6 bases between them. For the CDR3, the DNA is TGTGCCTGGAGTGGACAGGTGAACACTGAAGCTTTCTTT. Its protein is CAWSGQVNTEAFF.

The rearrangement links TRBV7-8 to TRBJ2-1; TRBD1 matches 7 bases. Losses at the gene ends were 2 bases for V and 8 bases for J; bases not matched to a gene: 6. The germline V gene encodes CDR1 SGHVS and CDR2 FQNEAQ. The CDR3 consists of 14 residues. As DNA, the CDR3 is TGTGCCAGCAGCTTAACCGACAGGGTGGATGAGCAGTTCTTC. As protein: CASSLTDRVDEQFF.

The rearrangement joins TRBV27 to TRBJ2-1; 12 bases are shared with TRBD2. The V segment lost 2 bases and the J segment 4 bases; nucleotides outside the gene matches: 6. There are 17 residues in the CDR3. Looked up from germline, CDR1 is MNHEY and CDR2 is SMNVEV (reference sequence). Here the CDR3 reads CASSLLTSGGKYNEQFF. In nucleotides, the CDR3 is TGTGCCAGCAGTTTACTCACTAGCGGGGGGAAATACAATGAGCAGTTCTTC.

The chain joins TRBV19 to TRBJ1-2; D remains ambiguous. V was shortened by 3 bases and J by 0 bases, with 5 bases between the two germline ends. The CDR3 is 13 amino acids. CDR1 LNHDA and CDR2 SQIVND come from the germline V gene (reference sequence). This CDR3 reads CASSIDTNYGYTF. CDR3 sequence (DNA): TGTGCCAGTAGTATCGACACTAACTATGGCTACACCTTC.

This clone was found a few times. DNA of the CDR3: TGTGCCAGCAGCCAAGAGGGGCACCAAGAGACCCAGTACTTC. Translating it yields CASSQEGHQETQYF. V and J are TRBV4-2 and TRBJ2-5; weak D call: TRBD1 (5 bases). The CDR3 has 14 amino acids. Germline loops: CDR1 LGHNA, CDR2 YNFKEQ. Trimming removed 0 bases at V and 0 bases at J, with 5 bases between.

The V and J genes are TRBV20-1 and TRBJ1-1; 8 positions match TRBD1. Germline trimming cut 4 bases from V and 11 bases from J; bases unmatched to any gene: 6. The CDR3 runs 11 residues. The germline V gene has CDR1 DFQATT and CDR2 SNEGSKA (reference sequence). The CDR3 DNA reads TGCAGTGCTAAGGGAGGGGACAGGGCTTTCTTT. As protein: CSAKGGDRAFF.

The V call is TRBV2, the J call TRBJ2-2; 11 bases align to TRBD1. Trimming removed 6 bases from V and 5 bases from J; junction bases left unmatched: 5. There are 15 residues in the CDR3. Germline CDR1 is SNHLY and CDR2 is FYNNEI. Here the CDR3 DNA reads TGTGCCAGCAGCGGACAGGGGGCAGGTACCGGGGAGCTGTTTTTT. This sequence encodes CASSGQGAGTGELFF.

The chain joins TRBV4-1 to TRBJ2-2, with unresolved D. Between the trimmed V and J ends, which lost 0 bases and 6 bases, there was a span of 8 bases. The CDR3 sequence is 14 residues long. Germline CDR1 and CDR2: MGHRA and YSYEKL. The CDR3 is CASSQDVYSGELFF. CDR3 in DNA: TGCGCCAGCAGCCAAGATGTTTACTCCGGGGAGCTGTTTTTT.

J is TRBJ2-1 and V is TRBV5-4; 13 bases are a match to TRBD2. Per germline, CDR1 SGHNT and CDR2 YYREEE (reference sequence). The CDR3 is made up of 17 amino acids. The ends lost 4 bases at V and 6 bases at J; junction bases unmatched: 10. In nucleotides, the CDR3 is TGTGCCAGCAGCCCGACTACAACTAGCGGGGGGGCCAATGAGCAGTTCTTC. Translated, it gives CASSPTTTSGGANEQFF.

The V gene is TRBV7-9, the J gene TRBJ2-7; D might be TRBD1 (6 bases). Germline V gene sequence: CDR1 SEHNR, CDR2 FQNEAQ (reference sequence). The CDR3 sequence is 15 residues long. The V and J ends lost 2 bases and 3 bases respectively, with 14 bases between them. The CDR3 loop is CASSLNNRAGYEQYF. The DNA of the CDR3 is TGTGCCAGCAGCTTAAACAACAGGGCTGGCTACGAGCAGTACTTC.

This chain connects TRBV11-2 to TRBJ2-5; TRBD1 might be the D (6 bases). Germline V gene lookup returns CDR1 SGHAT and CDR2 FQNNGV. With 0 bases removed from V and 5 bases from J, the gap between germline ends came to 19 bases. The CDR3 covers 17 residues. As DNA, the CDR3 is TGTGCCAGCAGCTTAGACCTCCACAGGGTAGGCGGGGAGACCCAGTACTTC. Translation gives CASSLDLHRVGGETQYF. Using reference TRBV11-2 and TRBJ2-5 for the parts outside the CDR3, the full variable domain is EAGVAQSPRYKIIEKRQSVAFWCNPISGHATLYWYQQILGQGPKLLIQFQNNGVVDDSQLPKDRFSAERLKGVDSTLKIQPAKLEDSAVYLCASSLDLHRVGGETQYFGPGTRLLVL.

This clone appeared once. The chain recombines TRBV6-4 with TRBJ1-5; D is ambiguous. Per germline, CDR1 MRHNA and CDR2 SNTAGT. There are 16 residues in the CDR3. Deletions cut 0 bases from V and 1 base from J, with 10 bases between. The CDR3 DNA sequence: TGTGCCAGCAGTGACTCCCCAGGTTCGAGCAATCAGCCCCAGCATTTT. Translation gives CASSDSPGSSNQPQHF.

V is TRBV5-1 and J is TRBJ1-3; 8 bases map to TRBD1. Germline trimming cut 2 bases from V and 2 bases from J; bases unmatched to any gene: 6. The CDR3 extends over 16 amino acids. Germline V gene data show CDR1 as SGHRS and CDR2 as YFSETQ. The chain's CDR3 is CASSFTPQGAGNTIYF. DNA for the CDR3: TGCGCCAGCAGCTTCACCCCACAGGGGGCTGGAAACACCATATATTTT.

This chain uses TRBV11-2 with TRBJ1-1; D gene ambiguous. The CDR3 consists of 14 residues. Germline CDR1 reads SGHAT; CDR2 reads FQNNGV. The germline V and J ends were trimmed by 0 bases and 6 bases, with 11 bases remaining between them. The CDR3: CASSLEGGIAEAFF. The CDR3 nucleotides read TGTGCCAGCAGCTTAGAAGGAGGGATCGCTGAAGCTTTCTTT. The full variable domain, completed using reference TRBV11-2 and TRBJ1-1, is EAGVAQSPRYKIIEKRQSVAFWCNPISGHATLYWYQQILGQGPKLLIQFQNNGVVDDSQLPKDRFSAERLKGVDSTLKIQPAKLEDSAVYLCASSLEGGIAEAFFGQGTRLTVV.

The chain is built from TRBV10-3 and TRBJ2-1; 13 bases align to TRBD2. V lost 6 bases and J lost 8; bases outside the gene matches: 1. Looked up from germline, CDR1 is ENHRY and CDR2 is SYGVKD. The CDR3 runs to 13 residues. Here the CDR3 DNA reads TGTGCCATCAGCGGACTAGCGGGGGATGAGCAGTTCTTC. Residues: CAISGLAGDEQFF.

This clone has a single count. CDR3: CASSLAGGSYEQYF. As DNA, the CDR3 is TGTGCCAGCAGCTTAGCAGGGGGCTCCTACGAGCAGTACTTC. V and J are TRBV7-2 and TRBJ2-7; tentatively, D is TRBD1 (6 bases). The germline gives CDR1 SGHTA, CDR2 FQGNSA. The CDR3 has 14 residues. Trimming shortened V by 0 bases and J by 0 bases, and 6 bases separated the two germline ends.

The chain recombines TRBV11-2 with TRBJ1-2; tentatively, D is TRBD1 (6 bases). The germline V and J ends were trimmed by 10 bases and 4 bases, with 13 bases remaining between them. The V gene's germline CDR1 is SGHAT and CDR2 FQNNGV. The CDR3 sequence is 12 residues long. The CDR3 loop is CATPTGGYGYTF. Written as DNA, the CDR3 is TGTGCCACCCCGACAGGAGGCTATGGCTACACCTTC.

J is TRBJ1-5 and V is TRBV28; TRBD1 might be the D (6 bases). The V and J ends lost 7 bases and 0 bases respectively, with 19 bases between them. Germline values: CDR1 MDHEN, CDR2 SYDVKM. The CDR3 covers 17 residues. CDR3 residues: CASTNSRTAYSNQPQHF. Written as DNA, the CDR3 is TGTGCCAGCACTAACTCGCGGACAGCTTATAGCAATCAGCCCCAGCATTTT.

The genes are TRBV5-6 and TRBJ1-2, with 7 bases matching TRBD1. This CDR3 has 16 residues. The junction had 15 bases not matched to a gene; V was cut back by 4 bases and J by 6 bases. The germline CDR1 and CDR2 sequences are SGHDT and YYEEEE. CDR3 nucleotide sequence: TGTGCCAGCAGCCCAATGACAGGGACCATATTTGATGGCTACACCTTC. Translation: CASSPMTGTIFDGYTF.

The chain has TRBV10-3 and TRBJ2-7; 8 bases are shared with TRBD1. The CDR3 consists of 14 residues. V was clipped by 6 bases and J by 5 bases; unmatched bases: 9. The germline CDR1 and CDR2 sequences are ENHRY and SYGVKD. CDR3 DNA: TGTGCCATCAGCAACACGGGACAGGCCCACGAGCAGTACTTC. This codes for CAISNTGQAHEQYF.

J is TRBJ1-1 and V is TRBV3-1 (or the pseudogene TRBV3-2), with 9 bases that match TRBD1. Per germline, CDR1 LGHDT and CDR2 YNNKEL (reference sequence). V dropped 6 bases and J dropped 5; count of bases not matched to a gene: 13. The CDR3 is made up of 16 amino acids. The CDR3 spells CASRRSPGQGGTEAFF. The CDR3 nucleotides read TGTGCCAGCAGACGGTCACCGGGACAGGGCGGTACTGAAGCTTTCTTT.

J is TRBJ1-3 and V is TRBV19; 8 nucleotides agree with TRBD1. V was pared by 4 bases and J by 0 bases, with 11 bases of the junction left unmatched. Germline CDR1 reads LNHDA; CDR2 reads SQIVND (reference sequence). CDR3 size: 18 residues. The CDR3 loop is CASSKSSGTGSSGNTIYF. The DNA for the CDR3 is TGTGCCAGTAGTAAATCCTCCGGGACAGGAAGCTCTGGAAACACCATATATTTT.

The V and J genes are TRBV28 and TRBJ1-3; D gene uncertain. V dropped 6 bases and J dropped 1 base, with 13 bases sitting between them. Germline V gene lookup returns CDR1 MDHEN and CDR2 SYDVKM. CDR3 length: 15 residues. In DNA form, the CDR3 reads TGTGCCAGCAGCTCCGGAGGGAGTTCTGGAAACACCATATATTTT. It codes for CASSSGGSSGNTIYF.

The chain employs TRBV11-2 and TRBJ2-7; 8 bases map to TRBD2. The CDR3 sequence is 13 residues long. Germline CDR1 reads SGHAT; CDR2 reads FQNNGV. Trimming took 3 bases from V and 3 from J; bases not matched to a gene: 1. CDR3 in DNA: TGTGCCAGCAGCTTCGGGGGGGGCTACGAGCAGTACTTC. Protein product: CASSFGGGYEQYF.

The chain carries TRBV5-1 and TRBJ2-3; D is unresolved. Germline-derived CDR1 and CDR2 are SGHRS and YFSETQ. CDR3 length equals 14 residues. The V end lost 0 bases, the J end lost 2 bases, and 7 bases lay between the germline ends. In DNA form, the CDR3 reads TGCGCCAGCAGCTTGGCTCAGGTCACAGATACGCAGTATTTT. It specifies CASSLAQVTDTQYF. Combining the CDR3 with reference TRBV5-1 and TRBJ2-3 gives the whole variable domain KAGVTQTPRYLIKTRGQQVTLSCSPISGHRSVSWYQQTPGQGLQFLFEYFSETQRNKGNFPGRFSGRQFSNSRSEMNVSTLELGDSALYLCASSLAQVTDTQYFGPGTRLTVL.